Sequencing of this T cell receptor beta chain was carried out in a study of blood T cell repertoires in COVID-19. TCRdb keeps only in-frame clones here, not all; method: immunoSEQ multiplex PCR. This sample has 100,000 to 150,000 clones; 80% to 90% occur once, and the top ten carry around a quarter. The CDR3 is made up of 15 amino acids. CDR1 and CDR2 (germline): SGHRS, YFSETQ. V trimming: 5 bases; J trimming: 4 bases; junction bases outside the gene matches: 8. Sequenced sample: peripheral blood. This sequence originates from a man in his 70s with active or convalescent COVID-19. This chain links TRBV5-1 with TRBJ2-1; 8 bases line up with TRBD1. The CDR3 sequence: CASRTGVRSYNEQFF. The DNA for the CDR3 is TGCGCCAGCAGGACAGGGGTCAGGTCATACAATGAGCAGTTCTTC.